The rows below give T cell receptor beta chains drawn from one sample of a study of shared clonotypes between healthy human individuals. The protocol was immunoSEQ multiplex PCR, while the TCRdb copy is restricted to in-frame clones and leaves out a portion. The sample lists 2 million to 2.5 million clones; more than 90% were seen once. Sequencing used naive CD4+ T cells sorted from blood. The receptor set was obtained from a man aged 18 to 30 in good health. Each CDR3 is given without its conserved first and last residue.

j_call v_call cdr3_aa
TRBJ1-6 TRBV10-3 AIRSDSFSPLH
TRBJ2-5 TRBV4-2 ASSLAGGNQETQY
TRBJ1-1 TRBV29-1 SVRGHNTEAF
TRBJ1-2 TRBV5-1 ASSPGTGGPSYYGYT
TRBJ2-5 TRBV10-3 AISESRGLQGDQY
TRBJ1-1 TRBV7-2 ASSPGRGRIPEAF
TRBJ2-7 TRBV19 ASRQGQGSYEQY
TRBJ2-1 TRBV10-3 AISELLANEQF
TRBJ1-4 TRBV5-1 ASSLDGTVVEKLF
TRBJ2-5 TRBV5-1 ASSSTGLARETQY
TRBJ1-6 TRBV6-5 ASNPGVTGGSPLH
TRBJ2-6 TRBV2 ASSTDRTHPLSGANVLT
TRBJ2-7 TRBV2 ASREQGQSYEQY
TRBJ2-1 TRBV2 ASRRDRYNEQF
TRBJ1-5 TRBV18 ASSPNSNQPQH
TRBJ1-2 TRBV19 ATHRGQGYT
TRBJ2-2 TRBV7-2 ASSSVGLGNTGELF
TRBJ2-7 TRBV7-2 ASSFYAGSNEQY
TRBJ1-1 TRBV30 AWSIRDRNTEAF
TRBJ2-3 TRBV6-6 ASSSQPDTQY
TRBJ2-7 TRBV19 ASSTGTSGRGYYEQY
TRBJ2-2 TRBV5-1 ASSLGQGGTGELF
TRBJ2-2 TRBV10-1 ASSPAGVGGELF
TRBJ2-7 TRBV7-8 ASSLGTANYEQY
TRBJ1-5 TRBV9 ASGWDNQPQH
TRBJ2-3 TRBV6-5 ASSYGFADTQY
TRBJ1-6 TRBV12-5 ASTPGYSPLH
TRBJ2-7 TRBV18 ASSPGAGQLYEQY